The clone carrying this TCR beta chain was counted once. Its antigen is unidentified. Time point: week 23, last vaccination. Each vaccine dose was 300 ug of mutant IDH1 20-mer peptide, with topical imiquimod. Tumors from donors were new WHO grade 3 or 4 IDH1-mutant astrocytomas with ATRX loss. V lost 2 bases to trimming and J lost 4 bases, with 14 bases between them. The CDR3 extends over 15 amino acids. This entry belongs to a study of a mutant IDH1 vaccine in newly diagnosed glioma. The overall study: Of the patients given treatment, 62.5% were male and about 38% were female, and a mean age of roughly 40 years was recorded. Radiotherapy, temozolomide, or both had been given previously, and both were given to most.

The table came from immunoSEQ multiplex PCR; TCRdb's copy has only in-frame clones and leaves some out. The profile shows about 65,000 clones, roughly 85% of them singletons. The study, taken as a whole, reports: Pseudoprogression seemed unlinked to shifts in top peripheral T cell clonotypes.

V gene TRBV6-7 combines with J gene TRBJ1-2, with a weak D call TRBD1 (6 bases). TRBV6-7 is annotated as an ORF whose role is uncertain. This sequence originates from a man under 40 with glioma. The sample consisted of PBMCs, taken from a glioma patient whose treatment included an IDH1 peptide vaccine. This CDR3 reads CASSYRRGGCYGYTF. The CDR3 coding sequence is TGTGCCAGCAGTTACCGGCGCGGGGGCTGCTATGGCTACACCTTC.